Listed here is a single T cell receptor (beta chain). These data come from a study of cytomegalovirus exposure and HLA in healthy donors. 13 Jbeta primers and 60 Vbeta primers were used for the PCR. Here immunoSEQ multiplex PCR was the method, and the copy in TCRdb shows in-frame clones only, minus some. The data show 150,000 to 200,000 clones, with 65% to 85% seen just once and about 1.8% held by the top ten. The V gene lost 5 bases and the J gene lost 1 base, with 15 bases spanning the gap. Germline CDR1 reads MNHEY; CDR2 reads SMNVEV (reference sequence). The CDR3 sequence is 15 residues long. The sequence derives from a man younger than 35 in good health and CMV-seronegative. This chain uses TRBV27 with TRBJ2-7; no definite D call. The sample taken for sequencing was PBMCs. DNA for the CDR3: TGTGCCAGCAGTCCCAACTTAGGCAGGTCCTACGAGCAGTACTTC. Translating it yields CASSPNLGRSYEQYF.